The 30 T cell receptor beta chains reported below all come from one sample, sequenced in a study of cytomegalovirus exposure and HLA in healthy donors. PCR involved 60 Vbeta and 13 Jbeta primers. Profiled with immunoSEQ multiplex PCR; TCRdb holds only in-frame clones, not every one. This sample has around 130,000 clones, with about 82% found just once. Sample: PBMCs. The receptors shown here come from a boy between 5 and 17 years old in good health and CMV-seronegative.

The V and J genes are TRBV5-4 and TRBJ2-6; perhaps TRBD1 as D (6 bases). CDR1 is SGHNT and CDR2 is YYREEE in the germline V gene (reference sequence). This CDR3 contains 18 residues. V shed 4 bases and J shed 0 bases, with 17 bases lying between them. This CDR3 is CASSPRGQGRSGANVLTF. The CDR3 DNA reads as TGTGCCAGCAGCCCCAGGGGTCAGGGCCGCTCTGGGGCCAACGTCCTGACTTTC.

This clone was seen just once. This chain connects TRBV27 to TRBJ2-1, with 8 bases lining up with TRBD2. The CDR3 covers 15 residues. Germline CDR1 is MNHEY and CDR2 is SMNVEV (reference sequence). V was clipped by 5 bases and J by 0 bases; unmatched bases: 3. The CDR3 sequence: CASSTGTSSYNEQFF. For the CDR3, the DNA is TGTGCCAGCAGTACTGGGACTAGCTCCTACAATGAGCAGTTCTTC.

This sequence joins TRBV27 and TRBJ2-7; 7 nucleotides match TRBD2. This CDR3 spans 13 amino acids. Trimming cost V 11 bases and J 0 bases; bases outside gene matches: 7. Germline CDR1 MNHEY, CDR2 SMNVEV (reference sequence). The CDR3 DNA is TGTGCCGTCGGGGGGAGGGTCTCCTACGAGCAGTACTTC. Protein sequence: CAVGGRVSYEQYF.

This rearrangement joins TRBV5-6 to TRBJ2-2; D is undetermined. The CDR3 has 15 amino acids. V shed 1 base and J shed 0 bases, with 7 bases lying between them. Germline-derived CDR1 and CDR2 are SGHDT and YYEEEE. The CDR3 region is CASSLRGTNTGELFF. The CDR3 DNA follows: TGTGCCAGCAGCTTGCGAGGTACGAACACCGGGGAGCTGTTTTTT.

The gene calls are TRBV2 and TRBJ1-6; D call uncertain. CDR1 and CDR2 from the germline V gene are SNHLY and FYNNEI. Trimming left V 3 bases short and J 6 bases short, with 12 bases between. CDR3 length: 15 amino acids. This CDR3 reads CASSEGRWANSPLHF. In DNA, the CDR3 is TGTGCCAGCAGTGAGGGCCGATGGGCTAATTCACCCCTCCACTTT.

This chain joins TRBV7-2 and TRBJ2-2; no clear D gene. The ends were cut back, 3 bases at V and 3 bases at J, with 5 bases in the middle. The CDR3 contains 13 residues. In germline, CDR1 is SGHTA, CDR2 FQGNSA. CDR3 nucleotides: TGTGCCAGCAGCTTCCTAGACACCGGGGAGCTGTTTTTT. Its protein product is CASSFLDTGELFF. The complete variable domain, with remaining parts taken from reference TRBV7-2 and TRBJ2-2, reads GAGVSQSPSNKVTEKGKDVELRCDPISGHTALYWYRQSLGQGLEFLIYFQGNSAPDKSGLPSDRFSAERTGGSVSTLTIQRTQQEDSAVYLCASSFLDTGELFFGEGSRLTVL.

The chain combines TRBV20-1 with TRBJ2-3; the D gene is possibly TRBD2 (6 bases). Germline CDR1 and CDR2: DFQATT and SNEGSKA (reference sequence). The CDR3 sequence is 11 residues long. V lost 4 bases, J lost 6 bases, and 8 bases lay in between. CDR3 coding DNA: TGCAGTGCTACCCTAGCGGATACGCAGTATTTT. Amino acids: CSATLADTQYF.

The CDR3 is CASSYEGKREKLFF. CDR3 coding DNA: TGTGCCAGCAGTTACGAGGGCAAACGAGAAAAACTGTTTTTT. V gene TRBV6-6 combines with J gene TRBJ1-4; D is unclear. The V end lost 2 bases, the J end lost 8 bases, and 12 bases lay between the germline ends. Germline CDR1 and CDR2: MNHNY and SVGAGI (reference sequence). The CDR3 totals 14 residues.

This chain's CDR3 is CASSYSRYYEQYF. DNA for the CDR3: TGTGCCAGCAGTTACTCGCGGTACTACGAGCAGTACTTC. The chain links TRBV6-5 to TRBJ2-7; unclear D gene. Germline assignment: CDR1 MNHEY and CDR2 SVGAGI. This CDR3 region has 13 residues. V was cut by 0 bases and J by 3 bases, with 6 bases left in between.

The chain carries TRBV7-7 and TRBJ2-2, with D possibly TRBD2 on 7 matching bases. Germline assignment: CDR1 SSHAT and CDR2 FNYEAQ (reference sequence). This CDR3 is built from 13 residues. V dropped 10 bases and J dropped 5 bases, with 14 bases sitting between them. The DNA for the CDR3 is TGTGCCATGGGAGGGGGTGCGACCGGGGAGCTGTTTTTT. Translating it yields CAMGGGATGELFF.

The CDR3 DNA reads TGCGCCAGCAGCTTGGGTACACTCACCGGGAATGAGCAGTTCTTC. This codes for CASSLGTLTGNEQFF. The V and J genes are TRBV5-1 and TRBJ2-1; D not certain. Germline-derived CDR1 and CDR2 are SGHRS and YFSETQ. The CDR3 runs to 15 residues. The ends were cut back, 0 bases at V and 7 bases at J, with 14 bases in the middle.

The rearrangement uses TRBV13 and TRBJ2-7; 12 bases fit TRBD2. Germline values: CDR1 PRHDT, CDR2 FYEKMQ (reference sequence). This CDR3 is built from 16 residues. The J segment lost 3 bases and the V segment lost 5 bases, leaving 8 bases of the junction unmatched. CDR3 DNA: TGTGCCAGCAGCCCCGGGACTAGCGGGCCTCTCTACGAGCAGTACTTC. Its translation is CASSPGTSGPLYEQYF.

CDR3 DNA sequence: TGTGCCAGCAGCCAGGGGGCTTGGGAGCAGTACTTC. Protein sequence: CASSQGAWEQYF. The rearrangement joins TRBV7-2 to TRBJ2-7; 8 nucleotides match TRBD1. The germline V gene has CDR1 SGHTA and CDR2 FQGNSA. The CDR3 extends over 12 amino acids. V was clipped by 5 bases and J by 7 bases; unmatched bases: 4.

The rearrangement uses TRBV19 and TRBJ2-4; a possible D gene is TRBD2 (5 bases). The CDR3 has 14 residues. V was shortened by 3 bases and J by 6 bases, with 12 bases between the two germline ends. In germline, CDR1 is LNHDA, CDR2 SQIVND (reference sequence). The CDR3 nucleotides read TGTGCCAGTAGTATCTCGGCTAGCCCAAACATTCAGTACTTC. Its protein is CASSISASPNIQYF. Full variable domain (rest looked up from reference TRBV19 and TRBJ2-4): DGGITQSPKYLFRKEGQNVTLSCEQNLNHDAMYWYRQDPGQGLRLIYYSQIVNDFQKGDIAEGYSVSREKKESFPLTVTSAQKNPTAFYLCASSISASPNIQYFGAGTRLSVL.

The CDR3: CASSLSARGNQPQHF. The CDR3 coding sequence is TGTGCCAGCTCCTTATCTGCCAGGGGCAATCAGCCCCAGCATTTT. J is TRBJ1-5 and V is TRBV18; weak D call: TRBD1 (5 bases). The germline V gene has CDR1 KGHSH and CDR2 LQKENI. Trimming took 6 bases from V and 2 from J, leaving 14 bases between them. This CDR3 contains 15 residues.

In its sample, this clone was seen a few times. The chain links TRBV5-1 to TRBJ2-1; 8 bases line up with TRBD2. The V segment lost 2 bases and the J segment 3 bases; nucleotides outside the gene matches: 4. The CDR3 is made up of 15 amino acids. The germline CDR1 and CDR2 sequences are SGHRS and YFSETQ. The CDR3 loop is CASSFDSGNYNEQFF. The CDR3 region has the DNA TGCGCCAGCAGCTTCGATAGCGGGAACTACAATGAGCAGTTCTTC.

This rearrangement joins TRBV30 to TRBJ2-1, with D possibly TRBD2 on 6 matching bases. V shed 3 bases and J shed 8 bases, with 11 bases lying between them. The germline V gene encodes CDR1 GTSNPN and CDR2 SVGIG (reference sequence). There are 12 residues in the CDR3. The CDR3 region has the DNA TGTGCCTGGAGCGGGAGTTACGATGAGCAGTTCTTC. Residues: CAWSGSYDEQFF.

This sequence joins TRBV6-5 and TRBJ1-1, with D unresolved. The CDR3 contains 13 residues. The germline V gene encodes CDR1 MNHEY and CDR2 SVGAGI. Trimming pared 5 bases from V and 2 bases from J, leaving 9 bases between. The CDR3 region is CASSIIVNTEAFF. CDR3 coding DNA: TGTGCCAGCAGTATAATTGTTAACACTGAAGCTTTCTTT.

CDR3 loop: CAWSALGEQYF. The CDR3 DNA sequence: TGTGCCTGGAGTGCCCTCGGCGAGCAGTACTTC. This chain links TRBV30 with TRBJ2-7; D unclear. Trimming shortened V by 1 base and J by 6 bases, and 7 bases separated the two germline ends. The CDR3 totals 11 residues. Germline CDR1 and CDR2: GTSNPN and SVGIG (reference sequence).

Here the CDR3 DNA reads TGTGCCAGCAGTGAATTAGGGGACACCGACGTGAACTATGGCTACACCTTC. Residues: CASSELGDTDVNYGYTF. The chain joins TRBV25-1 to TRBJ1-2; TRBD1 is a possible D gene (6 bases). Deletions cut 1 base from V and 2 bases from J, with 17 bases between. This CDR3 comprises 17 residues. Germline V gene sequence: CDR1 MGHDK, CDR2 SYGVNS.

The chain employs TRBV11-3 and TRBJ2-1; TRBD2 agrees at 8 bases. Trimming at V came to 5 bases and at J to 0 bases, leaving 6 bases not matched to a gene. CDR1 and CDR2 (germline): SGHNT, YENEEA. CDR3 length equals 16 residues. The CDR3 here is CASSPGGTSSYNEQFF. As DNA, the CDR3 is TGTGCCAGCAGCCCCGGCGGGACTAGCTCCTACAATGAGCAGTTCTTC.

The count of this clone is one. The chain carries TRBV19 and TRBJ2-3; TRBD2 agrees at 15 bases. Germline trimming cut 6 bases from V and 3 bases from J; bases unmatched to any gene: 4. Germline V lookup: CDR1 LNHDA, CDR2 SQIVND (reference sequence). The CDR3 is 16 residues long. CDR3 loop: CASSPGTSGRTDTQYF. CDR3 bases: TGTGCCAGTAGCCCCGGGACTAGCGGGAGGACAGATACGCAGTATTTT.

The chain is built from TRBV13 and TRBJ2-7; D is unresolved. Germline V gives CDR1 PRHDT, CDR2 FYEKMQ (reference sequence). V was trimmed by 0 bases and J by 6 bases, leaving 9 bases between them. This CDR3 comprises 13 residues. The CDR3 DNA reads as TGTGCCAGCAGCTTAGGGGGCCCCGCCGAGCAGTACTTC. It specifies CASSLGGPAEQYF.

For this clone: At one end the junction does not follow the germline gene, possibly because of a read error. J is TRBJ1-4 and V is TRBV7-9; weak D call: TRBD1 (5 bases). The CDR3 is made up of 14 amino acids. Germline CDR1 reads SEHNR; CDR2 reads FQNEAQ (reference sequence). CDR3 sequence reads: CASSLTGGNEELFF. For the CDR3, the DNA is TGTGCCAGCAGCTTAACGGGGGGGAATGAAGAACTGTTTTTT.

This clone was counted a single time. The chain's CDR3 is CASSLNRGEQYF. The CDR3 bases are TGTGCCAGCAGCTTGAATAGGGGCGAGCAGTACTTC. The J gene is TRBJ2-7, the V gene TRBV5-4; D is possibly TRBD1 (5 bases). Germline V CDR1 and CDR2: SGHNT, YYREEE (reference sequence). The CDR3 length is 12 residues. V gave up 1 base and J gave up 6 bases, with 8 bases separating them.

V usage is TRBV5-8 and J usage is TRBJ2-1, with 11 nucleotides matching TRBD2. V trimming: 4 bases; J trimming: 4 bases; junction bases outside the gene matches: 10. The CDR3 sequence is 17 residues long. Germline V gene sequence: CDR1 SGHTS, CDR2 YDEGEE. CDR3 in DNA: TGTGCCAGCAGCCCTCAAGCCGGGACTAGCGGATACAATGAGCAGTTCTTC. Amino acid sequence: CASSPQAGTSGYNEQFF.

V usage is TRBV30 and J usage is TRBJ2-1; a weak D match, TRBD2 (6 bases). The ends were cut back, 2 bases at V and 15 bases at J, with 26 bases in the middle. The CDR3 contains 15 residues. Germline lookup yields CDR1 GTSNPN and CDR2 SVGIG (reference sequence). The CDR3 here is CAWSTPGLLRTGPFF. The CDR3 DNA reads TGTGCCTGGAGTACACCGGGACTCCTGAGGACTGGCCCGTTCTTC.

The CDR3 sequence: CASSGPRTSGGYNEQFF. DNA of the CDR3: TGTGCCAGCAGCGGTCCCCGGACTAGCGGGGGCTACAATGAGCAGTTCTTC. The chain employs TRBV5-4 and TRBJ2-1, with 13 bases identical to TRBD2. Germline V lookup: CDR1 SGHNT, CDR2 YYREEE (reference sequence). The CDR3 sequence is 17 residues long. V lost 4 bases, J lost 3 bases, and 7 bases stayed unmatched.

The V and J genes are TRBV2 and TRBJ1-1; a weak D match, TRBD1 (6 bases). Trimming cost V 3 bases and J 5 bases, with 13 bases left between them. The CDR3 runs to 14 residues. The germline V gene encodes CDR1 SNHLY and CDR2 FYNNEI. The DNA of the CDR3 is TGTGCCAGCAGTGAGCGGACAGCCGGGACTGAAGCTTTCTTT. Amino acid sequence: CASSERTAGTEAFF. The full variable domain, its missing parts supplied by reference TRBV2 and TRBJ1-1, is EPEVTQTPSHQVTQMGQEVILRCVPISNHLYFYWYRQILGQKVEFLVSFYNNEISEKSEIFDDQFSVERPDGSNFTLKIRSTKLEDSAMYFCASSERTAGTEAFFGQGTRLTVV.

For this clone: The same CDR3 also results from other DNA sequences found in this sample. This rearrangement joins TRBV7-9 to TRBJ2-1; 10 bases fit TRBD2. Unmatched junction bases numbered 6, after V lost 5 bases and J lost 2 bases. The germline gives CDR1 SEHNR, CDR2 FQNEAQ (reference sequence). There are 16 residues in the CDR3. The DNA of the CDR3 is TGTGCCAGCAGCCCGAGGACTAGCGGTACCTACAATGAGCAGTTCTTC. The encoded protein is CASSPRTSGTYNEQFF.